The 21 T cell receptor beta chains listed next were all sequenced from one sample in a study of blood T cell repertoires in COVID-19. Data came from immunoSEQ multiplex PCR; TCRdb stores just in-frame clones and leaves some out. The sample includes about 42,000 clones, roughly three quarters of them seen just once. Sample: peripheral blood. These receptors were collected from a man older than 75 with acute or convalescent COVID-19.

V is TRBV18 and J is TRBJ2-3; perhaps TRBD2 as D (5 bases). Germline V gives CDR1 KGHSH, CDR2 LQKENI. This CDR3 region has 15 residues. With 2 bases removed from V and 2 bases from J, the gap between germline ends came to 11 bases. The DNA for the CDR3 is TGTGCCAGCTCACCATCTGGCGGGCCCACAGATACGCAGTATTTT. It codes for CASSPSGGPTDTQYF.

The V gene is TRBV6-6, the J gene TRBJ2-6; possibly TRBD1 for D (5 bases). The CDR3 loop spans 16 amino acids. Trimming pared 2 bases from V and 1 base from J, leaving 9 bases between. Germline V gene sequence: CDR1 MNHNY, CDR2 SVGAGI (reference sequence). The CDR3: CASSYPTVSGANVLTF. CDR3 coding DNA: TGTGCCAGCAGTTACCCGACAGTTTCTGGGGCCAACGTCCTGACTTTC.

The chain recombines TRBV20-1 with TRBJ1-2; tentatively, D is TRBD1 (5 bases). CDR3 length: 11 residues. CDR1 and CDR2 from the germline V gene are DFQATT and SNEGSKA (reference sequence). Trimming stripped 7 bases from V and 3 bases from J, with 9 bases between. In DNA form, the CDR3 reads TGCAGTGGCGGGACCTACTATGGCTACACCTTC. Amino acid sequence: CSGGTYYGYTF.

This clone was seen once. Relative to the germline gene, one junction end is altered; a read error may explain this. This sample also contains other DNA sequences that code for the same CDR3. The rearrangement joins TRBV5-6 to TRBJ2-7; a weak D match, TRBD1 (5 bases). CDR3 size: 13 residues. CDR1 is SGHDT, CDR2 YYEEEE, per germline. CDR3 region: CASSPIGVDEQYF. The CDR3 coding sequence is TGTGCCAGCAGCCCCATAGGGGTCGACGAGCAATACTTC.

V gene TRBV5-6 combines with J gene TRBJ2-4, with 9 bases lining up with TRBD2. This CDR3 spans 14 amino acids. Germline V gene data show CDR1 as SGHDT and CDR2 as YYEEEE. V trimming: 3 bases; J trimming: 6 bases; junction bases outside the gene matches: 4. Written as DNA, the CDR3 is TGTGCCAGCAGCTGGCGGGAGGGGAGAAACATTCAGTACTTC. It yields the protein CASSWREGRNIQYF.

This clone has more than one count but fewer than ten. The V gene is TRBV7-9, the J gene TRBJ2-1, with 7 bases aligning to TRBD1. Germline lookup yields CDR1 SEHNR and CDR2 FQNEAQ (reference sequence). With V trimmed by 5 bases and J by 7 bases, 11 bases remained unmatched. CDR3 length: 15 amino acids. DNA of the CDR3: TGTGCCAGCAGCGCCTCCCGGTACAGGGGTAATGAGCAGTTCTTC. This encodes CASSASRYRGNEQFF.

V usage is TRBV13 and J usage is TRBJ1-2; 7 bases match TRBD1. The CDR3 has 15 amino acids. The germline gives CDR1 PRHDT, CDR2 FYEKMQ (reference sequence). Trimming removed 4 bases from V and 2 bases from J; junction bases left unmatched: 7. CDR3 bases: TGTGCCAGCAGCTCCCCGGACAGGCCCAACTATGGCTACACCTTC. It translates to CASSSPDRPNYGYTF. The entire variable domain, with the rest obtained from reference TRBV13 and TRBJ1-2, is as follows: AAGVIQSPRHLIKEKRETATLKCYPIPRHDTVYWYQQGPGQDPQFLISFYEKMQSDKGSIPDRFSAQQFSDYHSELNMSSLELGDSALYFCASSSPDRPNYGYTFGSGTRLTVV.

This chain uses TRBV5-4 with TRBJ2-2; D perhaps matches TRBD1 (6 bases). The CDR3 is 13 amino acids. V gave up 6 bases and J gave up 7 bases, with 13 bases separating them. Per germline, CDR1 SGHNT and CDR2 YYREEE (reference sequence). This CDR3 is CASKPGESGELFF. The CDR3 DNA reads TGTGCCAGCAAGCCAGGGGAAAGCGGGGAGCTGTTTTTT.

This clone was picked up one time. The chain joins TRBV5-1 to TRBJ1-2; 8 bases map to TRBD1. The CDR3 sequence is 13 residues long. Germline V gene data show CDR1 as SGHRS and CDR2 as YFSETQ. With 4 bases clipped from V and 5 bases from J, the junction kept 4 bases outside the gene matches. The CDR3 coding sequence is TGCGCCAGCAGCGCGGACAGGGAGTATGGCTACACCTTC. Its protein is CASSADREYGYTF.

This rearrangement joins TRBV19 to TRBJ1-1, with D possibly matching TRBD1 (6 bases). Germline CDR1 reads LNHDA; CDR2 reads SQIVND (reference sequence). CDR3 length equals 17 residues. Trimming cost V 0 bases and J 1 base, with 15 bases left between them. This CDR3 reads CASSIDDLWGQNTEAFF. The CDR3 region has the DNA TGTGCCAGTAGTATAGACGATCTTTGGGGACAGAACACTGAAGCTTTCTTT.

The chain uses TRBV19 and TRBJ2-1, with TRBD2 matching 8 bases. Germline values: CDR1 LNHDA, CDR2 SQIVND (reference sequence). Losses at the gene ends were 3 bases for V and 9 bases for J; bases not matched to a gene: 10. The CDR3 runs 15 residues. The CDR3 here is CASSIRTSGGSEQFF. For the CDR3, the DNA is TGTGCCAGTAGTATCCGAACTAGCGGCGGGTCTGAGCAGTTCTTC.

V and J are TRBV7-8 and TRBJ1-2, with D perhaps TRBD1 (5 bases). The CDR3 runs to 17 residues. Germline values: CDR1 SGHVS, CDR2 FQNEAQ. Trimming removed 1 base at V and 2 bases at J, with 17 bases between. The CDR3 nucleotides are TGTGCCAGCAGCTTAGTGTTGGTCGCGACAGAGAACTATGGCTACACCTTC. Protein product: CASSLVLVATENYGYTF.

The genes are TRBV7-9 and TRBJ2-7; 8 bases fit TRBD1. This CDR3 contains 13 residues. Per germline, CDR1 SEHNR and CDR2 FQNEAQ (reference sequence). V was pared by 3 bases and J by 5 bases, with 3 bases of the junction left unmatched. CDR3 residues: CASSFQGADEQYF. For the CDR3, the DNA is TGTGCCAGCAGCTTTCAGGGGGCCGACGAGCAGTACTTC.

This clone was seen a single time. J is TRBJ1-4 and V is TRBV5-8; 8 bases match TRBD1. V was clipped by 5 bases and J by 8 bases; unmatched bases: 5. Germline V gives CDR1 SGHTS, CDR2 YDEGEE. This CDR3 has 13 residues. The CDR3 region has the DNA TGTGCCAGCAGGGTACAGGGGGGCGAAAAACTGTTTTTT. Its translation is CASRVQGGEKLFF.

This chain uses TRBV9 with TRBJ1-3; 7 bases agree with TRBD1. Per germline, CDR1 SGDLS and CDR2 YYNGEE. V shed 3 bases, J shed 0 bases, and the junction held 6 bases outside the gene matches. This CDR3 spans 16 amino acids. The CDR3 loop reads CASSEARGYSGNTIYF. The CDR3, as DNA: TGTGCCAGCAGCGAAGCCAGGGGGTACTCTGGAAACACCATATATTTT. Full variable domain (missing parts from reference TRBV9 and TRBJ1-3): DSGVTQTPKHLITATGQRVTLRCSPRSGDLSVYWYQQSLDQGLQFLIQYYNGEERAKGNILERFSAQQFPDLHSELNLSSLELGDSALYFCASSEARGYSGNTIYFGEGSWLTVV.

The chain employs TRBV11-2 and TRBJ2-1; 13 bases align to TRBD2. The trim removed 4 bases at V and 2 bases at J, leaving 2 bases unmatched. The germline CDR1 and CDR2 sequences are SGHAT and FQNNGV. The CDR3 is 16 amino acids. Written as DNA, the CDR3 is TGTGCCAGCAGCTCCGGGACTAGCGGGACCTACAATGAGCAGTTCTTC. It yields the protein CASSSGTSGTYNEQFF.

The rearrangement joins TRBV5-6 to TRBJ2-7, with D possibly TRBD1 on 5 matching bases. The CDR3 contains 14 residues. CDR1 is SGHDT, CDR2 YYEEEE, per germline. V was pared by 3 bases and J by 0 bases, with 10 bases between. The CDR3 DNA sequence: TGTGCCAGCAGCTCAGGACATTTCTCCTACGAGCAGTACTTC. It yields the protein CASSSGHFSYEQYF.

This clone was counted once. V and J are TRBV5-4 and TRBJ2-7, with D perhaps matching TRBD1 (5 bases). V was shortened by 3 bases and J by 4 bases, with 8 bases between the two germline ends. Germline values: CDR1 SGHNT, CDR2 YYREEE (reference sequence). The CDR3 is 12 residues long. The CDR3 coding sequence is TGTGCCAGCAGCTCCCAGGGTTACGAGCAGTACTTC. As protein: CASSSQGYEQYF.

This chain links TRBV7-3 with TRBJ1-4, with D perhaps matching TRBD1 (6 bases). Germline V gives CDR1 SGHTA, CDR2 FQGTGA. V gave up 5 bases and J gave up 0 bases, with 10 bases separating them. The CDR3 loop spans 15 amino acids. The CDR3 DNA follows: TGTGCCAGCAGCCCCTCAGGGGCAACTAATGAAAAACTGTTTTTT. It translates to CASSPSGATNEKLFF.

This clone was seen a handful of times. The CDR3 DNA sequence: TGTGCCATCAGCGATTCCCGGGACAGGAGCTTCGAAGCTTTCTTT. Translated, it gives CAISDSRDRSFEAFF. This rearrangement joins TRBV10-3 to TRBJ1-1, with 8 bases aligning to TRBD1. CDR1 ENHRY and CDR2 SYGVKD come from the germline V gene. The length of the CDR3 is 15 residues. J gave up 8 bases and V 6 bases, and 14 bases lay outside the gene matches.

The chain links TRBV6-5 to TRBJ2-7; a possible D gene is TRBD1 (6 bases). The CDR3 is 13 residues long. CDR1 MNHEY and CDR2 SVGAGI come from the germline V gene. The ends were cut back, 6 bases at V and 3 bases at J, with 12 bases in the middle. The CDR3 DNA sequence: TGTGCCAGCAGACCGGGACAACACTACGAGCAGTACTTC. Translated: CASRPGQHYEQYF.